This T cell receptor beta chain is from a study of technical replicates of blood from several donors. The V end lost 4 bases, the J end lost 6 bases, and 14 bases lay between the germline ends. In germline, CDR1 is WSHSY, CDR2 SAAADI. The CDR3 covers 14 residues. Sequenced by immunoSEQ multiplex PCR; TCRdb stores in-frame clones only, minus some. The sample lists about 88,000 clones; 85% to 95% were seen once. This clone appeared a single time. The sequenced sample consisted of T cells isolated from PBMCs. V usage is TRBV10-2 and J usage is TRBJ2-3; TRBD2 is a possible D gene (5 bases). This TCR derives from a human donor in good health. CDR3 sequence: CASSGFLAGDTQYF. Here the CDR3 DNA reads TGCGCCAGCAGTGGGTTTCTAGCCGGCGATACGCAGTATTTT.